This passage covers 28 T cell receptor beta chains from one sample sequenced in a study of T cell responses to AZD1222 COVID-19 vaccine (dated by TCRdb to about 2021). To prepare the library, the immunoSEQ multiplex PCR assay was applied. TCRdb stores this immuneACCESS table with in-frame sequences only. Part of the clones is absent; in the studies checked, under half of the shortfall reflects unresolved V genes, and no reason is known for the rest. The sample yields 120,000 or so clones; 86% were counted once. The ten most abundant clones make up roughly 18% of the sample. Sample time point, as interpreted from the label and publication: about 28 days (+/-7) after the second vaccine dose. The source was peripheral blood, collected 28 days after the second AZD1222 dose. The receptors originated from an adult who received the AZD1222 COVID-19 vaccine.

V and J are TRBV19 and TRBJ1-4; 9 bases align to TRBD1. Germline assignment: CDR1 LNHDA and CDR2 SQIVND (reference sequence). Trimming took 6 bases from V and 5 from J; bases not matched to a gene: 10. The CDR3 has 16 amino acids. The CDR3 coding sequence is TGTGCCAGTAGGAGAGAGGGACAGGGCTGGAATGAAAAACTGTTTTTT. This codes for CASRREGQGWNEKLFF.

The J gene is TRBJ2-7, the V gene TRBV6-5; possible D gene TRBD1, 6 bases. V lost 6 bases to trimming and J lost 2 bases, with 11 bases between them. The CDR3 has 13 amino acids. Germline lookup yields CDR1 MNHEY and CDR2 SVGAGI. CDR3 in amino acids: CASSQDSTYEQYF. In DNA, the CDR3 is TGTGCCAGCAGCCAGGACAGTACCTACGAGCAGTACTTC.

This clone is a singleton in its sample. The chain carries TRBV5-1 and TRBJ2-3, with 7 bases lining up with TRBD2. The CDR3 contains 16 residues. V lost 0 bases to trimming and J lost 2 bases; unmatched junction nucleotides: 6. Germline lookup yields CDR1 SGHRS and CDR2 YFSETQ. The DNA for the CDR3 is TGCGCCAGCAGCTTGGTGGCTAGCGGTCACACAGATACGCAGTATTTT. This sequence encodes CASSLVASGHTDTQYF.

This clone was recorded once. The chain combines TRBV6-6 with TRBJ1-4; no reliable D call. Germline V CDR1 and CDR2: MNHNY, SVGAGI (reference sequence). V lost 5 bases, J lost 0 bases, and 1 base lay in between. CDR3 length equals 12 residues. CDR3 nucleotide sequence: TGTGCCAGCAGTGCAACTAATGAAAAACTGTTTTTT. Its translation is CASSATNEKLFF.

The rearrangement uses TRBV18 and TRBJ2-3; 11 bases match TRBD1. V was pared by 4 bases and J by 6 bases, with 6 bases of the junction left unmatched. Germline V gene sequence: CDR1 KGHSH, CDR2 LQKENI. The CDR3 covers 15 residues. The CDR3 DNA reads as TGTGCCAGCTCACACTGGACAGGGGGCAGTGATACGCAGTATTTT. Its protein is CASSHWTGGSDTQYF.

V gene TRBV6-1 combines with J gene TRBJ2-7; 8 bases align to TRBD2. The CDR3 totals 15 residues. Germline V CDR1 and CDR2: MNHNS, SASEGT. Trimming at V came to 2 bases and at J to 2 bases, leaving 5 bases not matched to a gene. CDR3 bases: TGTGCCAGCAGTGAACCGGGACTAGTACCCTACGAGCAGTACTTC. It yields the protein CASSEPGLVPYEQYF.

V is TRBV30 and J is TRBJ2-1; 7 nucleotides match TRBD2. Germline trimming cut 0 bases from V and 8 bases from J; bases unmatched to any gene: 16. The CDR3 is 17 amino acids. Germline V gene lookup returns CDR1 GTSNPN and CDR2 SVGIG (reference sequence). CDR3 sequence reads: CAWSVLGAGIGLDEQFF. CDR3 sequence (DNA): TGTGCCTGGAGTGTACTCGGAGCGGGAATAGGACTGGATGAGCAGTTCTTC.

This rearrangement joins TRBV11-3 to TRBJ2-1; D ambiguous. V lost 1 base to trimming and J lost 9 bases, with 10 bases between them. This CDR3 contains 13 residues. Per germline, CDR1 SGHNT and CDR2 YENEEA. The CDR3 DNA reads TGTGCCAGCAGCTTAGGTATGGTTGCTGAGCAGTTCTTC. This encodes CASSLGMVAEQFF.

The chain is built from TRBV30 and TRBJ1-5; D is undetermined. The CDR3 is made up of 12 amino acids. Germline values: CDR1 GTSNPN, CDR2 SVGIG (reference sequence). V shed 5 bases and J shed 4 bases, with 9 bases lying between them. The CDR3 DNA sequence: TGTGCCTGGGGAGGAGGTAATCAGCCCCAGCATTTT. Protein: CAWGGGNQPQHF.

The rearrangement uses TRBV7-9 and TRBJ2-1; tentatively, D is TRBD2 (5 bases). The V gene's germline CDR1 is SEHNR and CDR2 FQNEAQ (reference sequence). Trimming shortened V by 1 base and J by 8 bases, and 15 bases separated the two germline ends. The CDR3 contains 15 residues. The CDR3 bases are TGTGCCAGCAGCTTAGGTCCGGGGATCCGTGATGAGCAGTTCTTC. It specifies CASSLGPGIRDEQFF.

The CDR3 reads CASRTESYEQYF. CDR3 DNA: TGTGCCAGCAGGACAGAATCCTACGAGCAGTACTTC. The chain recombines TRBV27 with TRBJ2-7; weak D call: TRBD1 (5 bases). Germline V gives CDR1 MNHEY, CDR2 SMNVEV (reference sequence). Trimming took 6 bases from V and 1 from J, leaving 7 bases between them. CDR3 length: 12 amino acids.

The CDR3 DNA sequence: TGTGCCAGCAGTTTAAACTCTGGAAACACCATATATTTT. Translating gives CASSLNSGNTIYF. The chain has TRBV27 and TRBJ1-3; no clear D gene. V lost 2 bases and J 0 bases, leaving 2 bases between the germline ends. The CDR3 covers 13 residues. CDR1 and CDR2 (germline): MNHEY, SMNVEV (reference sequence).

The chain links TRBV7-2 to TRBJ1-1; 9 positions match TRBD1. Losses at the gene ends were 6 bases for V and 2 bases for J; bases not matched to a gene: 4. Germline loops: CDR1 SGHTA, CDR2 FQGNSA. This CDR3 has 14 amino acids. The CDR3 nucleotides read TGTGCCAGCAGTCGGGACAGGGCCAACACTGAAGCTTTCTTT. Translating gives CASSRDRANTEAFF.

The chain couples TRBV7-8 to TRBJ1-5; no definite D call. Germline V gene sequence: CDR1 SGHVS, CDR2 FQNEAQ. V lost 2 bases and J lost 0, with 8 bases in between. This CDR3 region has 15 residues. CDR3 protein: CASSLRAGSNQPQHF. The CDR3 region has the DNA TGTGCCAGCAGCTTAAGGGCGGGTAGCAATCAGCCCCAGCATTTT. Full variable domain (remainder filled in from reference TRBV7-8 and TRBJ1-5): GAGVSQSPRYKVAKRGQDVALRCDPISGHVSLFWYQQALGQGPEFLTYFQNEAQLDKSGLPSDRFFAERPEGSVSTLKIQRTQQEDSAVYLCASSLRAGSNQPQHFGDGTRLSIL.

CDR3 protein: CASTSGRDEQFF. Here the CDR3 DNA reads TGTGCCAGCACTAGCGGGAGGGATGAGCAGTTCTTC. This chain joins TRBV28 and TRBJ2-1; TRBD2 matches at 12 bases. The CDR3 runs to 12 residues. From germline, CDR1 is MDHEN and CDR2 SYDVKM. The V and J ends lost 7 bases and 8 bases, in that order; junction bases with no gene match: 0. Looking up the rest from reference TRBV28 and TRBJ2-1 gives the full variable domain: DVKVTQSSRYLVKRTGEKVFLECVQDMDHENMFWYRQDPGLGLRLIYFSYDVKMKEKGDIPEGYSVSREKKERFSLILESASTNQTSMYLCASTSGRDEQFFGPGTRLTVL.

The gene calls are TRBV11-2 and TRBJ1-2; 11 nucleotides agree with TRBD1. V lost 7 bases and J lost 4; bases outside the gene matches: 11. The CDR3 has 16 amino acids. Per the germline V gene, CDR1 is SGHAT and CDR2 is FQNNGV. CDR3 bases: TGTGCCAGCACCCCGGGACAGGGGGTTTTGCGCTATGGCTACACCTTC. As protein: CASTPGQGVLRYGYTF.

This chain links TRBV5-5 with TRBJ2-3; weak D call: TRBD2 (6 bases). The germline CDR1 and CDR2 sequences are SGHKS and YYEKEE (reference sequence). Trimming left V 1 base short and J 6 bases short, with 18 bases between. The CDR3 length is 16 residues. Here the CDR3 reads CASSLTGVKEVDTQYF. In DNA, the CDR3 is TGTGCCAGCAGCTTGACGGGAGTGAAGGAGGTCGATACGCAGTATTTT.

The CDR3, as DNA: TGTGCCAGCAGCCACCGGGACAGATTTAATTCACCCCTCCACTTT. As protein: CASSHRDRFNSPLHF. J is TRBJ1-6 and V is TRBV27; 7 bases are a match to TRBD1. CDR3 length: 15 residues. Germline V lookup: CDR1 MNHEY, CDR2 SMNVEV (reference sequence). V lost 6 bases, J lost 6 bases, and 8 bases stayed unmatched.

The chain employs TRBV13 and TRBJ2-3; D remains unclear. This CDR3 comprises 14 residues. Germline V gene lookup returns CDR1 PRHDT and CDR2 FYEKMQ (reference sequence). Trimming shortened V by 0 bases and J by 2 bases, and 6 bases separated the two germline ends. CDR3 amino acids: CASSLGQYTDTQYF. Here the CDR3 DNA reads TGTGCCAGCAGCTTAGGTCAGTACACAGATACGCAGTATTTT.

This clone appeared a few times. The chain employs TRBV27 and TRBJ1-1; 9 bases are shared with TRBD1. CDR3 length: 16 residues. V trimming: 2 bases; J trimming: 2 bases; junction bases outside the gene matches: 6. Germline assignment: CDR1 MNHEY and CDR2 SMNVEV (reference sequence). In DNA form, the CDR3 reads TGTGCCAGCAGTTTAGGACTGGGACAGGGTAACACTGAAGCTTTCTTT. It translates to CASSLGLGQGNTEAFF.

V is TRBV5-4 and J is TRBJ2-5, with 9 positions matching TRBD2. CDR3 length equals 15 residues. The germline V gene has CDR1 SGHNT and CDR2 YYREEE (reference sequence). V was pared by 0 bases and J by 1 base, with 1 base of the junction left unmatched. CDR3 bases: TGTGCCAGCAGCTTGGGTAGCGGGAGCCAAGAGACCCAGTACTTC. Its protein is CASSLGSGSQETQYF.

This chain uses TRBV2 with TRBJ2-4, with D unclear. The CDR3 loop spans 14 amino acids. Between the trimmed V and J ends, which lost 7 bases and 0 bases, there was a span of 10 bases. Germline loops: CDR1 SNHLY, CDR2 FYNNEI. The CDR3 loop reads CASKYGLAKNIQYF. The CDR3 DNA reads TGTGCCAGCAAGTACGGATTAGCCAAAAACATTCAGTACTTC. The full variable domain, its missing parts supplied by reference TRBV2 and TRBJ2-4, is EPEVTQTPSHQVTQMGQEVILRCVPISNHLYFYWYRQILGQKVEFLVSFYNNEISEKSEIFDDQFSVERPDGSNFTLKIRSTKLEDSAMYFCASKYGLAKNIQYFGAGTRLSVL.

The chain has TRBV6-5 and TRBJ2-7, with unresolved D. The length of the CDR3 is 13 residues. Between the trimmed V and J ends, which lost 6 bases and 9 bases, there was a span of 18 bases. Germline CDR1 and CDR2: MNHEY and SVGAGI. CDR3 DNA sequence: TGTGCCAGCAGATATACCCTAGGGTCAGGGCAGTACTTC. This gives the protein CASRYTLGSGQYF.

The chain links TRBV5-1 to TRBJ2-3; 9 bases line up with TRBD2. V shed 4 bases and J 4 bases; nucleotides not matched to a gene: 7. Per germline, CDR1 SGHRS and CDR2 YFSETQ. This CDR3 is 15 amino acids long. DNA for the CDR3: TGCGCCAGCAGCCCTTTAGCGGGGGTCGCAGATACGCAGTATTTT. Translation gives CASSPLAGVADTQYF. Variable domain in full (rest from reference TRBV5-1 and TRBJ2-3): KAGVTQTPRYLIKTRGQQVTLSCSPISGHRSVSWYQQTPGQGLQFLFEYFSETQRNKGNFPGRFSGRQFSNSRSEMNVSTLELGDSALYLCASSPLAGVADTQYFGPGTRLTVL.

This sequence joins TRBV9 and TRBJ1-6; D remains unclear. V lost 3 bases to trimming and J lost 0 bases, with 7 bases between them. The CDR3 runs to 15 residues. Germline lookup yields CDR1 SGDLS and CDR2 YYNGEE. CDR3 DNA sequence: TGTGCCAGCAGCGCGGGGATCTCCTATAATTCACCCCTCCACTTT. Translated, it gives CASSAGISYNSPLHF.

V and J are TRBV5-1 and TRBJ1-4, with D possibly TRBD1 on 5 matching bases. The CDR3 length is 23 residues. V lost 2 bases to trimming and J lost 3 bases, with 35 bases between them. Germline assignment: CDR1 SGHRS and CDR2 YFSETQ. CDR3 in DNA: TGCGCCAGCAGCTTACTCCCGACAGACCCCGGATCACCTGGTATTTTGGCTAATGAAAAACTGTTTTTT. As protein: CASSLLPTDPGSPGILANEKLFF.

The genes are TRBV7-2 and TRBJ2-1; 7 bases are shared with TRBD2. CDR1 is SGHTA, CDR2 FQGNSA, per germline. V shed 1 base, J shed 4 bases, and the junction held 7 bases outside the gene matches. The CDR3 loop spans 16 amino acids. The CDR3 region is CASSLVPSGVYNEQFF. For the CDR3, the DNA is TGTGCCAGCAGCTTAGTTCCCAGCGGGGTATACAATGAGCAGTTCTTC.

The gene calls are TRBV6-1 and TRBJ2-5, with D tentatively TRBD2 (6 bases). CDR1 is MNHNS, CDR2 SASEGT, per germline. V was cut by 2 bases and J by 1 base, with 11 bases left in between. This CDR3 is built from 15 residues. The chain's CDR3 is CASSELRGVQETQYF. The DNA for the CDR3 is TGTGCCAGCAGTGAATTGCGGGGAGTCCAAGAGACCCAGTACTTC.